This TCR beta chain originates from a study of glioma-infiltrating T cells after dendritic cell vaccination (dated by TCRdb to between 2015 and 2016). Notes on the research overall: Of the roughly 15 glioblastoma patients in the cohort, all drawn from Phase I and II dendritic cell vaccination trials, 9 were newly diagnosed and 6 had recurrent disease. Survival after dendritic cell vaccination was correlated with TCR sequencing metrics, including TIL content and tumor-blood repertoire overlap. Deep sequencing of TCR beta CDR3 regions was used to quantify tumor-infiltrating lymphocyte content and compare tumor and blood repertoires in dendritic cell-vaccinated glioblastoma patients. Each patient got three intradermal injections of the dendritic cell vaccine, spaced at biweekly intervals, in the arm below the axilla. The vaccine consisted of monocyte-derived dendritic cells cultured roughly 7 days with IL-4 and GM-CSF, then pulsed overnight with autologous tumor lysate. Between 2003 and 2012, patients were given autologous tumor lysate-pulsed dendritic cell vaccination.

The time point label here, explained by the study, means: after dendritic cell vaccination, including at tumor progression/relapse. Patients were selected on the basis of adequate residual fresh-frozen tumor tissue and more than two years of available survival data. None of the glioblastoma patients carried an isocitrate dehydrogenase mutation, although molecular status otherwise varied. PBMC collection took place before vaccination, two weeks after the third vaccination, and at tumor progression if progression occurred. Genomic DNA was extracted with the Qiagen DNeasy Blood extraction Kit. What the work shows at the level of the full study, not this receptor alone: The cohort was small and heterogeneous, with few patients having full blood and tumor sets and even fewer initial-recurrent tumor pairs. The TCR overlap response model with three groups was called speculative and said to need prospective validation. No direct relationship between TCR clonality and survival was found, suggesting that a diverse polyclonal response may matter. After dendritic cell vaccination, a higher estimated pretreatment TIL content predicted longer time to progression and longer overall survival.

Taken from cysteine to phenylalanine, the CDR3 has 14 residues. The retained sequence is limited to the CDR3, 42 bases, with the frame set at the first base. Relative to germline, V is 0 bases shorter and J is 2 bases shorter, with 7 bases between their ends. As encoded in the germline V gene, CDR1 is MNHEY while CDR2 is SVGAGI. About this clone: Its binding antigen is unknown. No clone much larger than this one lies a single base away; base qualities are absent.

The immunoSEQ assay amplified TCRB CDR3 regions from around 2 micrograms of genomic DNA, or from all available DNA when less than that amount was available. Multiplex PCR used 60 forward primers for TCR V beta segments and 13 reverse primers for J beta segments. Synthetic control templates were spiked into each sample at limiting dilution to estimate reads per starting template. The Illumina HiSeq System generated sequencing reads of 87 bp. As for the original processing: To remove PCR and sequencing errors, closely related sequences were merged with a nearest neighbor algorithm. TCR overlap was defined as the percentage of unique tumor TCR beta sequences that were also found in the peripheral blood of the same patient. TCRdb holds this immuneACCESS table with in-frame rearrangements only. Some clones are missing; in checked studies, unresolved V genes explain under half, and the rest has no known cause. Clonal size and the V and J genes are those of that table, whereas D and trimming came from the DNA. This sample comprises just under 100,000 clones, 65% to 85% of them detected only once. About 5.7% of the sample is taken by the ten largest.

The sequence was obtained from a human donor with glioblastoma. The V and J genes are TRBV6-5 and TRBJ2-5; the D gene lacks a confident call. This specimen consisted of blood, obtained after dendritic cell vaccination. The CDR3 region reads CASSYSSAQETQYF. The DNA sequence is given as TGTGCCAGCAGTTACTCGAGCGCACAAGAGACCCAGTACTTC.